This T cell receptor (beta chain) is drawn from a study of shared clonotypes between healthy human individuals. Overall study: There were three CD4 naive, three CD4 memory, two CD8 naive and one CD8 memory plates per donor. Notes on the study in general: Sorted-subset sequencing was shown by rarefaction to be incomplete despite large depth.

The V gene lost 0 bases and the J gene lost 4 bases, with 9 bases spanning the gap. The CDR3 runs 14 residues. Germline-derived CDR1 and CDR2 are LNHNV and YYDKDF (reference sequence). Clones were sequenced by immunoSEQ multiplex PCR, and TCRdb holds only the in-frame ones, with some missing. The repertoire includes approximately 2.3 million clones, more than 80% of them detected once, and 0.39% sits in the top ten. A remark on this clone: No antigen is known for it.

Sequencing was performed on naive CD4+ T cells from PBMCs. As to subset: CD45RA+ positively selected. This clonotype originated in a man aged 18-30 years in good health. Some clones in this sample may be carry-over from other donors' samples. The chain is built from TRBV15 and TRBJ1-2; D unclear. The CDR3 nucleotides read TGTGCCACCAGCAGAGATTATGGAATCTATGGCTACACCTTC. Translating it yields CATSRDYGIYGYTF.